Each of the 4 T cell receptor beta chains below was sequenced from the same sample in a study of OX40 agonist ivuxolimab in advanced cancers. The table came from immunoSEQ multiplex PCR; TCRdb's copy has only in-frame clones and leaves some out. In the table there are 65,000 to 95,000 clones, approximately 86% of which are singletons. Sequenced here: CD4+ or CD8+ T cells sorted from blood, sampled in a trial of the OX40 agonist ivuxolimab. The receptors shown here come from an adult with an advanced solid tumor such as melanoma, head and neck, liver or kidney cancer.

The chain combines TRBV30 with TRBJ2-1, with D maybe TRBD2 (7 bases). Germline V gene lookup returns CDR1 GTSNPN and CDR2 SVGIG (reference sequence). The CDR3 extends over 17 amino acids. V lost 0 bases, J lost 8 bases, and 23 bases lay in between. In DNA, the CDR3 is TGTGCCTGGAGTGTTCCCCTCGGGAGGACAGCTAGGGATGAGCAGTTCTTC. This translates into CAWSVPLGRTARDEQFF.

This chain joins TRBV19 and TRBJ2-3; 11 bases are shared with TRBD2. The germline V gene encodes CDR1 LNHDA and CDR2 SQIVND (reference sequence). V was pared by 3 bases and J by 2 bases, with 4 bases of the junction left unmatched. The CDR3 sequence is 16 residues long. CDR3 sequence: CASSIPGLAATDTQYF. The CDR3 DNA is TGTGCCAGTAGTATCCCGGGACTAGCGGCCACAGATACGCAGTATTTT.

This chain links TRBV28 with TRBJ2-4; a possible D gene is TRBD1 (5 bases). This CDR3 is built from 13 residues. Germline V lookup: CDR1 MDHEN, CDR2 SYDVKM. Trimming removed 8 bases from V and 4 bases from J, with 12 bases in between. The CDR3 spells CASRDRPKNIQYF. In DNA form, the CDR3 reads TGTGCCAGCCGCGACAGACCGAAAAACATTCAGTACTTC. The full variable domain, with the rest looked up from reference TRBV28 and TRBJ2-4, is DVKVTQSSRYLVKRTGEKVFLECVQDMDHENMFWYRQDPGLGLRLIYFSYDVKMKEKGDIPEGYSVSREKKERFSLILESASTNQTSMYLCASRDRPKNIQYFGAGTRLSVL.

The CDR3 reads CASSAVGVGTGELFF. The CDR3 DNA reads TGTGCCAGCAGCGCAGTCGGGGTGGGCACCGGGGAGCTGTTTTTT. V is TRBV6-5 and J is TRBJ2-2, with D possibly TRBD2 on 5 matching bases. V lost 6 bases and J 4 bases, leaving 15 bases between the germline ends. This CDR3 is built from 15 residues. Germline assignment: CDR1 MNHEY and CDR2 SVGAGI.